The 14 T cell receptor beta chains reported below all come from one sample, sequenced in a study of T-cell reconstitution after alpha-beta-depleted transplantation in children. The library targeted TCRbeta and was prepared with unique molecular identifiers. MiXCR was run by TCRdb on the PCR reads, yielding one entry per CDR3 protein. The sample gives about 350,000 distinct CDR3 sequences, 13% of which show up once; around 4% is in the top ten. Sequenced material: PBMCs, taken from the stem cell graft. These receptors were collected from a human donor who donated a stem cell graft to a child with Fanconi anemia.

The V and J genes are TRBV27 and TRBJ1-2; perhaps TRBD1 as D (6 bases). CDR3 size: 14 residues. V gave up 4 bases and J gave up 4 bases, with 13 bases separating them. Per the germline V gene, CDR1 is MNHEY and CDR2 is SMNVEV (reference sequence). The CDR3 sequence is CASSSSDRSYGYTF. The DNA for the CDR3 is TGTGCCAGCAGTTCCTCCGACAGGTCCTATGGCTACACCTTC.

V is TRBV3-1 and J is TRBJ1-3; 8 bases fit TRBD1. Unmatched junction bases numbered 5, after V lost 4 bases and J lost 3 bases. CDR3 length: 15 residues. CDR1 LGHDT and CDR2 YNNKEL come from the germline V gene (reference sequence). The DNA for the CDR3 is TGTGCCAGCAGCCTCGGGACAGGAGGTGGAAACACCATATATTTT. This translates into CASSLGTGGGNTIYF.

The chain couples TRBV5-1 to TRBJ1-1, with TRBD1 matching over 9 bases. The CDR3 runs to 18 residues. V gave up 3 bases and J gave up 4 bases; unmatched junction bases: 16. Germline CDR1 reads SGHRS; CDR2 reads YFSETQ. CDR3 sequence (DNA): TGCGCCAGCAGCTGGGGCGCGAGGACAGGGGTCCAAGGCACTGAAGCTTTCTTT. This encodes CASSWGARTGVQGTEAFF.

The chain is built from TRBV5-1 and TRBJ2-2; the match to TRBD1 covers 10 bases. Germline trimming cut 0 bases from V and 5 bases from J; bases unmatched to any gene: 7. The CDR3 consists of 17 residues. Germline values: CDR1 SGHRS, CDR2 YFSETQ. CDR3 sequence (DNA): TGCGCCAGCAGCTTGGCCGTGACAGGGGGCAGGACCGGGGAGCTGTTTTTT. As protein: CASSLAVTGGRTGELFF.

Only a few counts were recorded for this clonotype. The gene calls are TRBV20-1 and TRBJ2-3; 9 bases agree with TRBD2. The CDR3 runs 15 residues. Germline values: CDR1 DFQATT, CDR2 SNEGSKA (reference sequence). Germline trimming cut 5 bases from V and 2 bases from J; bases unmatched to any gene: 8. This CDR3 reads CSAHTSGPHTDTQYF. The CDR3 bases are TGCAGTGCTCATACTAGCGGGCCCCACACAGATACGCAGTATTTT.

This clonotype was detected many times. V gene TRBV28 combines with J gene TRBJ2-1, with 9 bases that match TRBD2. CDR3 length equals 16 residues. The V segment lost 5 bases and the J segment 7 bases; nucleotides outside the gene matches: 12. Germline V gives CDR1 MDHEN, CDR2 SYDVKM. Here the CDR3 reads CASSDPRRGGGNEQFF. CDR3 nucleotides: TGTGCCAGCAGTGATCCGAGGCGGGGGGGCGGAAATGAGCAGTTCTTC.

V usage is TRBV5-4 and J usage is TRBJ2-7; 7 bases agree with TRBD1. CDR1 is SGHNT and CDR2 is YYREEE in the germline V gene (reference sequence). The CDR3 spans 14 residues. V was clipped by 5 bases and J by 0 bases; unmatched bases: 5. The CDR3 DNA follows: TGTGCCAGCAGTTCCCGGGACAGCTCCTACGAGCAGTACTTC. It encodes CASSSRDSSYEQYF. Full variable domain (missing parts from reference TRBV5-4 and TRBJ2-7): ETGVTQSPTHLIKTRGQQVTLRCSSQSGHNTVSWYQQALGQGPQFIFQYYREEENGRGNFPPRFSGLQFPNYSSELNVNALELDDSALYLCASSSRDSSYEQYFGPGTRLTVT.

The gene calls are TRBV13 and TRBJ1-2; weak D call: TRBD1 (5 bases). The CDR3 covers 16 residues. CDR1 and CDR2 from the germline V gene are PRHDT and FYEKMQ (reference sequence). Trimming left V 0 bases short and J 4 bases short, with 15 bases between. CDR3 DNA: TGTGCCAGCAGCTTAGGAGGTTGGGGGGAAGCCTATGGCTACACCTTC. Translating gives CASSLGGWGEAYGYTF.

This clonotype was observed many times. J is TRBJ2-5 and V is TRBV7-2, with D perhaps matching TRBD1 (6 bases). Trimming took off 3 bases at V and 4 bases at J, with 15 bases between the two ends. The CDR3 contains 15 residues. The V gene's germline CDR1 is SGHTA and CDR2 FQGNSA. Here the CDR3 DNA reads TGTGCCAGCAGCTTTTCTGGGGGCAGCGGAGAGACCCAGTACTTC. This sequence encodes CASSFSGGSGETQYF.

The chain employs TRBV5-5 and TRBJ2-2, with D hard to call. Germline loops: CDR1 SGHKS, CDR2 YYEKEE (reference sequence). V was shortened by 5 bases and J by 3 bases, with 11 bases between the two germline ends. The CDR3 runs 14 residues. The CDR3 spells CASRRQVDTGELFF. The DNA for the CDR3 is TGTGCCAGCAGAAGGCAGGTTGACACCGGGGAGCTGTTTTTT.

This clonotype came up a few times. The gene calls are TRBV19 and TRBJ2-1; 10 bases are shared with TRBD1. The CDR3 contains 13 residues. CDR1 is LNHDA and CDR2 is SQIVND in the germline V gene (reference sequence). V lost 0 bases, J lost 14 bases, and 4 bases stayed unmatched. The CDR3 reads CASSIELGQGEFF. CDR3 DNA sequence: TGTGCCAGTAGTATAGAGCTCGGACAGGGGGAGTTCTTC.

The V gene is TRBV10-2, the J gene TRBJ1-1; a weak D match, TRBD1 (5 bases). This CDR3 has 13 residues. The germline V gene encodes CDR1 WSHSY and CDR2 SAAADI. Trimming pared 2 bases from V and 9 bases from J, leaving 13 bases between. The chain's CDR3 is CASSEIGARKAFF. The CDR3 DNA reads as TGCGCCAGCAGTGAGATCGGGGCGAGGAAAGCTTTCTTT.

This clonotype was observed once. This chain joins TRBV6-5 and TRBJ2-7; D is unclear. The CDR3 has 16 residues. V lost 0 bases to trimming and J lost 2 bases, with 14 bases between them. The germline V gene has CDR1 MNHEY and CDR2 SVGAGI. In DNA, the CDR3 is TGTGCCAGCAGTTACTCAAAGAGCAGTATCACCTACGAGCAGTACTTC. Protein sequence: CASSYSKSSITYEQYF.

Details on this clonotype: The junction shows a germline mismatch at one end, possibly a read error. The chain combines TRBV4-2 with TRBJ2-5; 8 bases agree with TRBD1. The CDR3 has 15 amino acids. CDR1 is LGHNA, CDR2 YNFKEQ, per germline. The CDR3 loop reads CTSSPPGTGGETQYF. The CDR3 region has the DNA TGTACCAGCAGCCCGCCAGGGACAGGAGGGGAGACCCAGTACTTC.